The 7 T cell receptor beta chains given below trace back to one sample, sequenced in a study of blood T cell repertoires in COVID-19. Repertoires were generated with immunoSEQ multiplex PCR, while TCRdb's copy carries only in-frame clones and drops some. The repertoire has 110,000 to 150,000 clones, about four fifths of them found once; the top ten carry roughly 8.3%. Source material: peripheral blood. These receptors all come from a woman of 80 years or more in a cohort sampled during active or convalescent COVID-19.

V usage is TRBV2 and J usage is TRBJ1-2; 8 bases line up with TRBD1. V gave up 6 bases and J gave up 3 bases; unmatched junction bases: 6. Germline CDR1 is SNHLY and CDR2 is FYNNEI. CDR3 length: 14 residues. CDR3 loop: CASSLGQVYYGYTF. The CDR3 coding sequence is TGTGCCAGCAGCTTGGGACAGGTCTACTATGGCTACACCTTC.

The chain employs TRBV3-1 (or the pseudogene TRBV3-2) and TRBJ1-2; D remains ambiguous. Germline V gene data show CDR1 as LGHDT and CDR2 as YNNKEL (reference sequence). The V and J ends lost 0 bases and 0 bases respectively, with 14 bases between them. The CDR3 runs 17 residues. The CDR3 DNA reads TGTGCCAGCAGCCAAGATAGATCGGGTAGAGCTAACTATGGCTACACCTTC. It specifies CASSQDRSGRANYGYTF.

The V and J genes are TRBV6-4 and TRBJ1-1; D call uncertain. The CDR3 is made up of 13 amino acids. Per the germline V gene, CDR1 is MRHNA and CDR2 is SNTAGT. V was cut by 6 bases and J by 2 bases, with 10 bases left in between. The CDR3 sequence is CASRWRGNTEAFF. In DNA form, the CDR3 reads TGTGCCAGCAGATGGAGAGGAAACACTGAAGCTTTCTTT.

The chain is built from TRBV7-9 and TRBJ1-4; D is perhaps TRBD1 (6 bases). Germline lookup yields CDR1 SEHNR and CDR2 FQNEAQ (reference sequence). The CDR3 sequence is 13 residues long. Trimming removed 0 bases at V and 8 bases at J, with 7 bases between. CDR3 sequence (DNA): TGTGCCAGCAGCTTAGCGGGGGCAGAAAAACTGTTTTTT. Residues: CASSLAGAEKLFF.

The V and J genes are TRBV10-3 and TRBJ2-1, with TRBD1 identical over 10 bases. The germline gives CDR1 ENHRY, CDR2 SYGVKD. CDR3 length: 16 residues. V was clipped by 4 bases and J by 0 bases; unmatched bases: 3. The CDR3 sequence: CAISGDRGISYNEQFF. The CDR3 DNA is TGTGCCATCAGTGGGGACAGGGGAATCTCCTACAATGAGCAGTTCTTC.

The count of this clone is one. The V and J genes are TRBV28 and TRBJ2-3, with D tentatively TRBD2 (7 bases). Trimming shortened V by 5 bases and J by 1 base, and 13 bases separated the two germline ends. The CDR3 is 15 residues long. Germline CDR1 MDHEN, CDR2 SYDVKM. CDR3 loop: CASSQGGEGTDTQYF. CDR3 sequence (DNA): TGTGCCAGCAGTCAAGGGGGGGAGGGCACAGATACGCAGTATTTT. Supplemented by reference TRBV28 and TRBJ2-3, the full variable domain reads DVKVTQSSRYLVKRTGEKVFLECVQDMDHENMFWYRQDPGLGLRLIYFSYDVKMKEKGDIPEGYSVSREKKERFSLILESASTNQTSMYLCASSQGGEGTDTQYFGPGTRLTVL.

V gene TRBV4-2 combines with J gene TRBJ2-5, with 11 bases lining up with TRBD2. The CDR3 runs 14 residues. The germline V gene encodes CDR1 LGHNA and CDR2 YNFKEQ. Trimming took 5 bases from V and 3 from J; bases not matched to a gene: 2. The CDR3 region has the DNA TGTGCCAGCAGCTATAGCGGGGGGGAAGAGACCCAGTACTTC. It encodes CASSYSGGEETQYF.